In this sample, the clone carrying this T cell receptor (beta chain) turned up many times. Time point indicated: pre-sensitization, week 0. The treatment is: therapeutic diphenylcyclopropenone sensitization with weekly scalp DPC. From germline, CDR1 is GTSNPN and CDR2 SVGIG (reference sequence). This CDR3 spans 14 amino acids. Trimming removed 3 bases at V and 2 bases at J, with 13 bases between. This sample was taken from a study of human T cells and chemical hapten exposure. One entry per CDR3 protein, called by TCRdb with MiXCR from the RACE reads. Of 60,000 to 80,000 distinct CDR3 sequences listed, roughly 6.7% were seen once; the top ten hold 1.5% to 2%.

The chain has TRBV30 and TRBJ1-2; tentatively, D is TRBD1 (5 bases). The receptor's source is a woman aged 25-40 years with alopecia areata. Some clones in this sample may be carry-over from other donors' samples. The input for sequencing was whole blood, taken in connection with sensitization to the hapten diphenylcyclopropenone (DPC). In DNA, the CDR3 is TGTGCCTGGAGCGAGGGACGGAGGAACTATGGCTACACCTTC. It encodes CAWSEGRRNYGYTF.